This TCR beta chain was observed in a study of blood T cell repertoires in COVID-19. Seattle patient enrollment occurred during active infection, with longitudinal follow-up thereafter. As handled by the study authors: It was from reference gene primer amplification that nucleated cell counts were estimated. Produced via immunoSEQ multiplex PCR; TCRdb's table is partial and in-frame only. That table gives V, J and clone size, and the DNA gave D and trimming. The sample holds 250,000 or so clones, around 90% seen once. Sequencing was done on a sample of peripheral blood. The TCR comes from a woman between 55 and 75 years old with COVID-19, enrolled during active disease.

The CDR3: CASSQLRYEQYF. DNA for the CDR3: TGTGCCAGCAGCCAACTCCGTTACGAGCAGTACTTC. The V and J genes are TRBV28 and TRBJ2-7; D is ambiguous. The CDR3 contains 12 residues. From germline, CDR1 is MDHEN and CDR2 SYDVKM. V dropped 6 bases and J dropped 4 bases, with 10 bases sitting between them.